These 26 T cell receptor beta chains were sequenced from one sample in a study of cytomegalovirus exposure and HLA in healthy donors (dated by TCRdb to 2016 to 2017). Library preparation used the immunoSEQ multiplex PCR assay. A mixture of 60 forward primers for TCR Vbeta segments and 13 reverse primers for TCR Jbeta segments was used in the multiplex PCR. Here the immuneACCESS table is served through TCRdb, limited to in-frame sequences with V and J called. Missing clones are a known gap in these copies; in checked studies unresolved V genes cover under half, and the rest lacks a known reason. Here the sample has a few hundred thousand clones; approximately 70% occur a single time. The top ten clonotypes cover 2% to 2.5% of the sample. Sequencing was done on a sample of PBMCs. The receptors originated from a female donor in good health and CMV-seronegative.

The chain combines TRBV9 with TRBJ2-1, with D maybe TRBD2 (5 bases). Germline V gene data show CDR1 as SGDLS and CDR2 as YYNGEE. The CDR3 runs to 14 residues. Trimming left V 0 bases short and J 5 bases short, with 9 bases between. In DNA form, the CDR3 reads TGTGCCAGCAGCGTAGAGGTGAGGGACAATGAGCAGTTCTTC. Protein sequence: CASSVEVRDNEQFF.

J is TRBJ2-1 and V is TRBV11-3; 10 bases fit TRBD2. V was clipped by 5 bases and J by 9 bases; unmatched bases: 13. Germline lookup yields CDR1 SGHNT and CDR2 YENEEA. The CDR3 has 16 amino acids. CDR3 nucleotide sequence: TGTGCCAGCAGCCCAGCAGAGACTAGCGGGTATAGTGAGCAGTTCTTC. Its protein is CASSPAETSGYSEQFF.

The genes are TRBV27 and TRBJ2-7; the match to TRBD1 covers 7 bases. Germline V gives CDR1 MNHEY, CDR2 SMNVEV (reference sequence). There are 13 residues in the CDR3. V gave up 5 bases and J gave up 1 base; unmatched junction bases: 2. The CDR3 protein is CASSPTGSYEQYF. The CDR3 bases are TGTGCCAGCAGTCCGACAGGGTCCTACGAGCAGTACTTC.

The table lists this clone with a few counts. The CDR3 here is CATSSRQASSYEQYF. The CDR3, as DNA: TGTGCCACCAGCAGTAGACAGGCAAGCTCCTACGAGCAGTACTTC. This sequence joins TRBV15 and TRBJ2-5; possible D gene TRBD1, 6 bases. The DNA end lines up better with TRBJ2-7; the J call may be wrong. Germline loops: CDR1 LNHNV, CDR2 YYDKDF (reference sequence). This CDR3 spans 15 amino acids.

A word on this clone: This sample also contains other DNA sequences that code for the same CDR3. V gene TRBV5-4 combines with J gene TRBJ2-3; 11 bases align to TRBD2. Per germline, CDR1 SGHNT and CDR2 YYREEE (reference sequence). The CDR3 is 15 residues long. V trimming: 4 bases; J trimming: 1 base; junction bases outside the gene matches: 2. The DNA of the CDR3 is TGTGCCAGCAGCCCGGGACTAGCGGGCACAGATACGCAGTATTTT. Protein: CASSPGLAGTDTQYF.

This rearrangement joins TRBV18 to TRBJ1-1; D unclear. The CDR3 extends over 16 amino acids. Trimming removed 3 bases at V and 1 base at J, with 15 bases between. Germline V CDR1 and CDR2: KGHSH, LQKENI. CDR3 bases: TGTGCCAGCTCACCGGCCAGACCTAGAGCGAACACTGAAGCTTTCTTT. This sequence encodes CASSPARPRANTEAFF.

The chain has TRBV5-4 and TRBJ2-7, with TRBD1 matching over 7 bases. The germline CDR1 and CDR2 sequences are SGHNT and YYREEE (reference sequence). Losses at the gene ends were 3 bases for V and 3 bases for J; bases not matched to a gene: 6. This CDR3 spans 14 amino acids. CDR3 nucleotide sequence: TGTGCCAGCAGCTCCCGGAACAGGGGCTACGAGCAGTACTTC. This translates into CASSSRNRGYEQYF. The full variable domain, with the rest looked up from reference TRBV5-4 and TRBJ2-7, is ETGVTQSPTHLIKTRGQQVTLRCSSQSGHNTVSWYQQALGQGPQFIFQYYREEENGRGNFPPRFSGLQFPNYSSELNVNALELDDSALYLCASSSRNRGYEQYFGPGTRLTVT.

The chain couples TRBV5-1 to TRBJ2-1, with D maybe TRBD2 (5 bases). CDR3 length equals 15 residues. The V gene's germline CDR1 is SGHRS and CDR2 YFSETQ. V was clipped by 0 bases and J by 4 bases, with 11 bases between them. Here the CDR3 reads CASSLDLASYNEQFF. The CDR3 coding sequence is TGCGCCAGCAGCTTGGATTTAGCGTCATACAATGAGCAGTTCTTC.

This clone was counted once. The J gene is TRBJ2-3, the V gene TRBV4-1; TRBD2 aligns across 12 bases. Germline V gene lookup returns CDR1 MGHRA and CDR2 YSYEKL. The junction had 14 bases not matched to a gene; V was cut back by 1 base and J by 3 bases. The CDR3 spans 20 residues. The CDR3 loop is CASSQVKASGRAYVTDTQYF. The DNA of the CDR3 is TGCGCCAGCAGCCAAGTGAAGGCTAGCGGGAGGGCCTACGTGACAGATACGCAGTATTTT.

The chain combines TRBV7-9 with TRBJ1-5; D not certain. The CDR3 totals 12 residues. Germline CDR1 SEHNR, CDR2 FQNEAQ (reference sequence). V was shortened by 7 bases and J by 5 bases, with 9 bases between the two germline ends. The CDR3 is CASTSGDQPQHF. The CDR3 nucleotides are TGTGCCAGCACATCGGGAGATCAGCCCCAGCATTTT.

The V call is TRBV27, the J call TRBJ2-1, with a weak D call TRBD1 (6 bases). The CDR3 spans 15 residues. Germline loops: CDR1 MNHEY, CDR2 SMNVEV (reference sequence). The V gene lost 4 bases and the J gene lost 0 bases, with 10 bases spanning the gap. The CDR3 DNA reads TGTGCCAGCAGTTCTACAGGGAGCTCCTACAATGAGCAGTTCTTC. Its translation: CASSSTGSSYNEQFF.

V is TRBV5-4 and J is TRBJ2-7; a weak D match, TRBD1 (6 bases). This CDR3 has 15 residues. Trimming removed 4 bases at V and 5 bases at J, with 19 bases between. Germline V gene sequence: CDR1 SGHNT, CDR2 YYREEE (reference sequence). The CDR3, as DNA: TGTGCCAGCAGCCCGCCAGGACAGCCAACCCACGAGCAGTACTTC. This codes for CASSPPGQPTHEQYF.

The chain employs TRBV21-1 and TRBJ2-7; the table names TRBD1, a call not compared with the DNA. TRBV21-1 is a documented pseudogene. The CDR3 sequence is 20 residues long. The chain's CDR3 is CASSNSPAGTDPNFSYEQYF. As DNA, the CDR3 is TGTGCCAGCAGCAATTCCCCAGCCGGGACAGACCCAAATTTCTCCTACGAGCAGTACTTC.

The chain has TRBV19 and TRBJ2-5; D unclear. The germline V gene has CDR1 LNHDA and CDR2 SQIVND (reference sequence). The CDR3 loop spans 10 amino acids. Trimming removed 7 bases from V and 5 bases from J, with 5 bases in between. The CDR3 loop is CASTPETQYF. CDR3 DNA sequence: TGTGCCAGTACTCCGGAGACCCAGTACTTC.

The V call is TRBV5-4, the J call TRBJ2-5, with a possible D match to TRBD2 (6 bases). Trimming left V 4 bases short and J 5 bases short, with 15 bases between. Germline loops: CDR1 SGHNT, CDR2 YYREEE (reference sequence). The CDR3 runs to 14 residues. The CDR3 protein is CASSARPGGETQYF. For the CDR3, the DNA is TGTGCCAGCAGCGCCCGACCTGGGGGGGAGACCCAGTACTTC. Full variable domain (missing parts from reference TRBV5-4 and TRBJ2-5): ETGVTQSPTHLIKTRGQQVTLRCSSQSGHNTVSWYQQALGQGPQFIFQYYREEENGRGNFPPRFSGLQFPNYSSELNVNALELDDSALYLCASSARPGGETQYFGPGTRLLVL.

The chain is built from TRBV5-4 and TRBJ2-1; D is unclear. The germline V gene encodes CDR1 SGHNT and CDR2 YYREEE (reference sequence). Trimming took 0 bases from V and 0 from J, leaving 7 bases between them. The CDR3 runs 15 residues. CDR3 sequence (DNA): TGTGCCAGCAGCTTGGGTATCGGCTCCTACAATGAGCAGTTCTTC. This sequence encodes CASSLGIGSYNEQFF.

The chain combines TRBV7-9 with TRBJ1-1; 10 positions match TRBD1. The CDR3 is made up of 15 amino acids. The V gene end was trimmed by 3 bases and the J gene end by 5 bases; junction bases not matched to a gene: 6. CDR1 is SEHNR, CDR2 FQNEAQ, per germline (reference sequence). The CDR3 spells CASSFLGTGDTEAFF. The CDR3 DNA follows: TGTGCCAGCAGCTTCCTAGGGACAGGGGATACTGAAGCTTTCTTT. The complete variable domain, with remaining parts taken from reference TRBV7-9 and TRBJ1-1, reads DTGVSQNPRHKITKRGQNVTFRCDPISEHNRLYWYRQTLGQGPEFLTYFQNEAQLEKSRLLSDRFSAERPKGSFSTLEIQRTEQGDSAMYLCASSFLGTGDTEAFFGQGTRLTVV.

The chain has TRBV7-2 and TRBJ2-1, with 10 nucleotides matching TRBD2. The CDR3 totals 17 residues. Germline loops: CDR1 SGHTA, CDR2 FQGNSA. V was pared by 2 bases and J by 4 bases, with 8 bases of the junction left unmatched. The CDR3 bases are TGTGCCAGCAGCTTATTACTAGCGGGGCAGCGTTACAATGAGCAGTTCTTC. Protein product: CASSLLLAGQRYNEQFF.

V and J are TRBV10-3 and TRBJ2-3, with 8 bases identical to TRBD2. The V and J ends lost 6 bases and 0 bases, in that order; junction bases with no gene match: 2. CDR3 length equals 14 residues. Germline lookup yields CDR1 ENHRY and CDR2 SYGVKD. CDR3 residues: CAIRREGSTDTQYF. CDR3 in DNA: TGTGCCATCAGACGGGAGGGCAGCACAGATACGCAGTATTTT.

The chain carries TRBV10-3 and TRBJ2-2, with 8 bases identical to TRBD1. The V segment lost 4 bases and the J segment 1 base; nucleotides outside the gene matches: 2. Germline values: CDR1 ENHRY, CDR2 SYGVKD. The CDR3 is 15 amino acids. The CDR3 loop reads CAISAGQGNTGELFF. DNA of the CDR3: TGTGCCATCAGTGCCGGACAGGGGAACACCGGGGAGCTGTTTTTT.

This clone showed up just a few times. V usage is TRBV2 and J usage is TRBJ1-3; a possible D gene is TRBD1 (5 bases). The CDR3 is made up of 14 amino acids. Germline assignment: CDR1 SNHLY and CDR2 FYNNEI. The CDR3 is CATSGGGAGNTIYF. The CDR3 region has the DNA TGTGCAACCTCCGGGGGAGGAGCAGGAAACACCATATATTTT.

The chain joins TRBV27 to TRBJ2-7, with 9 nucleotides matching TRBD1. The V segment lost 6 bases and the J segment 4 bases; nucleotides outside the gene matches: 7. CDR3 size: 14 residues. CDR1 and CDR2 (germline): MNHEY, SMNVEV (reference sequence). Here the CDR3 DNA reads TGTGCCAGCAGCCACAGGGGGCCGGGGTACGAGCAGTACTTC. Translated: CASSHRGPGYEQYF.

This chain uses TRBV7-9 with TRBJ1-2, with D unclear. CDR1 and CDR2 from the germline V gene are SEHNR and FQNEAQ (reference sequence). The CDR3 has 12 amino acids. The V gene lost 3 bases and the J gene lost 8 bases, with 10 bases spanning the gap. Here the CDR3 reads CASSFETEGYTF. The CDR3 DNA follows: TGTGCCAGCAGCTTCGAAACTGAAGGCTACACCTTC.

The V and J genes are TRBV27 and TRBJ1-2; TRBD1 matches 11 bases. The V segment lost 6 bases and the J segment 8 bases; nucleotides outside the gene matches: 11. The germline V gene has CDR1 MNHEY and CDR2 SMNVEV (reference sequence). The CDR3 sequence is 15 residues long. In nucleotides, the CDR3 is TGTGCCAGCAGCCGACCGGGACAGGGGGTTAGAGGCTACACCTTC. It yields the protein CASSRPGQGVRGYTF.

Comment on this clone: At the DNA level, this CDR3 is encoded by other sequences in the same sample as well. The chain couples TRBV5-1 to TRBJ2-1; TRBD2 matches 12 bases. CDR1 is SGHRS and CDR2 is YFSETQ in the germline V gene. CDR3 length equals 15 residues. The V and J ends lost 5 bases and 9 bases, in that order; junction bases with no gene match: 9. Here the CDR3 DNA reads TGCGCCAGCAGTCCCCTAGCGGGAGGGCCGGGTGAGCAGTTCTTC. Translated, it gives CASSPLAGGPGEQFF. The complete variable domain, with remaining parts taken from reference TRBV5-1 and TRBJ2-1, reads KAGVTQTPRYLIKTRGQQVTLSCSPISGHRSVSWYQQTPGQGLQFLFEYFSETQRNKGNFPGRFSGRQFSNSRSEMNVSTLELGDSALYLCASSPLAGGPGEQFFGPGTRLTVL.

The chain couples TRBV25-1 to TRBJ1-3; the match to TRBD1 covers 8 bases. Germline-derived CDR1 and CDR2 are MGHDK and SYGVNS. The CDR3 has 16 amino acids. The V gene end was trimmed by 3 bases and the J gene end by 2 bases; junction bases not matched to a gene: 6. The CDR3 DNA follows: TGTGCCAGCAGTGACCGGGACAGGTATGCTGGAAACACCATATATTTT. This gives the protein CASSDRDRYAGNTIYF.